Presented here are 9 T cell receptor beta chains from one specimen sequenced in a study of cytomegalovirus exposure and HLA in healthy donors. Use of 60 Vbeta and 13 Jbeta primers characterized the PCR. Generated by immunoSEQ multiplex PCR, the TCRdb table keeps only in-frame clones and is missing some. The sample yields tens of thousands of clones, over 9.5% seen once. The sequencing input was PBMCs. Receptors originate from a man aged 60-69 years in good health and CMV-seropositive.

CDR3 sequence: CASSGRQGIGGYTF. The CDR3 nucleotides are TGTGCCAGCAGTGGACGACAGGGGATAGGTGGCTACACCTTC. This chain uses TRBV6-1 with TRBJ1-2; 8 bases map to TRBD1. J gave up 7 bases and V 4 bases, and 8 bases lay outside the gene matches. In germline, CDR1 is MNHNS, CDR2 SASEGT. The CDR3 length is 14 residues.

This clone was seen only a few times. The chain joins TRBV4-1 to TRBJ2-7, with 9 bases that match TRBD2. The ends lost 0 bases at V and 3 bases at J; junction bases unmatched: 9. Germline CDR1 and CDR2: MGHRA and YSYEKL. The CDR3 is 17 amino acids. CDR3 region: CASSQEDPAGGFYEQYF. CDR3 in DNA: TGCGCCAGCAGCCAAGAAGATCCAGCGGGAGGTTTCTACGAGCAGTACTTC.

This clone was seen more than once but under ten times. V usage is TRBV18 and J usage is TRBJ2-1; 7 bases line up with TRBD1. In germline, CDR1 is KGHSH, CDR2 LQKENI. The CDR3 contains 15 residues. V was clipped by 1 base and J by 5 bases; unmatched bases: 5. In DNA, the CDR3 is TGTGCCAGCTCACCACGACAGGGTGGCCACAATGAGCAGTTCTTC. This sequence encodes CASSPRQGGHNEQFF.

A note on this clone: One junction end disagrees with the germline gene, perhaps due to a read error. This chain joins TRBV7-7 and TRBJ1-4, with D hard to call. This CDR3 has 14 residues. Germline V gene sequence: CDR1 SSHAT, CDR2 FNYEAQ (reference sequence). The CDR3 sequence: CASSVERSSEKLFF. The CDR3 nucleotides read TGTGCTAGCAGTGTGGAGAGGAGTAGCGAAAAACTGTTTTTT.

The chain joins TRBV5-1 to TRBJ2-1, with D perhaps TRBD1 (5 bases). V lost 0 bases and J lost 0, with 7 bases in between. Germline V gene data show CDR1 as SGHRS and CDR2 as YFSETQ. This CDR3 contains 15 residues. CDR3 amino acids: CASSLDRSSYNEQFF. CDR3 DNA sequence: TGCGCCAGCAGCTTGGACAGGAGCTCCTACAATGAGCAGTTCTTC.

The chain recombines TRBV10-2 with TRBJ2-7; possibly TRBD2 for D (7 bases). Looked up from germline, CDR1 is WSHSY and CDR2 is SAAADI. This CDR3 has 13 amino acids. The ends were cut back, 8 bases at V and 3 bases at J, with 14 bases in the middle. The CDR3 here is CASPLRGGYEQYF. DNA of the CDR3: TGCGCCAGCCCCCTAAGGGGGGGCTACGAGCAGTACTTC.

The table lists this clone with a few counts. V usage is TRBV28 and J usage is TRBJ2-3; no definite D call. The CDR3 runs to 12 residues. Trimming removed 1 base from V and 6 bases from J, with 5 bases in between. The germline CDR1 and CDR2 sequences are MDHEN and SYDVKM. The CDR3 protein is CASSLYRDTQYF. The CDR3 DNA sequence: TGTGCCAGCAGTTTATACCGGGATACGCAGTATTTT.

The chain has TRBV6-5 and TRBJ2-5, with a weak D call TRBD1 (6 bases). The CDR3 is 13 amino acids. V was clipped by 6 bases and J by 3 bases, with 11 bases between them. Germline V lookup: CDR1 MNHEY, CDR2 SVGAGI. The CDR3 region is CASSPDRKETQYF. CDR3 DNA: TGTGCCAGCAGCCCGGACAGAAAAGAGACCCAGTACTTC.

The J gene is TRBJ2-5, the V gene TRBV5-4; maybe TRBD2 (6 bases). Trimming took 0 bases from V and 5 from J, leaving 11 bases between them. CDR1 and CDR2 from the germline V gene are SGHNT and YYREEE (reference sequence). The CDR3 loop spans 14 amino acids. The CDR3 spells CASSLGGVRETQYF. CDR3 DNA sequence: TGTGCCAGCAGCTTGGGCGGGGTTAGGGAGACCCAGTACTTC. Full variable domain (rest looked up from reference TRBV5-4 and TRBJ2-5): ETGVTQSPTHLIKTRGQQVTLRCSSQSGHNTVSWYQQALGQGPQFIFQYYREEENGRGNFPPRFSGLQFPNYSSELNVNALELDDSALYLCASSLGGVRETQYFGPGTRLLVL.